Listed here is a single T cell receptor (beta chain). No antigen is known for it. This CDR3 region has 16 residues. The germline V gene has CDR1 LGHNA and CDR2 YNFKEQ. V was clipped by 8 bases and J by 4 bases, with 21 bases between them. These data originate in a study of blood T cells in healthy people across ages. Primers used in a second PCR of about 6 to 11 cycles were a sample-barcoded 5' primer and a J-beta primer mix. TCRdb re-derived calls from the 5' RACE reads in MiXCR, one entry per CDR3 protein. This table holds some 320,000 distinct CDR3 sequences, 25% to 30% found once. Each sample provided at least 5 micrograms of extracted total RNA. Regarding the study as a whole: More naive CD4+ cells and higher diversity were found in long-lived than in aged donors. The diversity estimates, figures obtained from one million T cells, were considered underestimates.

V usage is TRBV4-2 and J usage is TRBJ1-3; TRBD1 might be the D (5 bases). This clonotype originated in a woman between 70 and 85 years old in good health. The material sequenced was blood. The CDR3 DNA follows: TGTGCCAGCCCTTGCGGGAAGGGGAAAGGAGGAAACACCATATATTTT. This gives the protein CASPCGKGKGGNTIYF.